Shown below are 17 T cell receptor beta chains from a single sample sequenced in a study of blood T cell repertoires in COVID-19. Sequencing used immunoSEQ multiplex PCR; TCRdb keeps in-frame clones, though not all of them. The data contain nearly 200,000 clones, 84% of them seen just once; the ten biggest clones take up 4.5% to 5.5%. The material sequenced was peripheral blood. These receptors all stem from a woman in her 70s with active or convalescent COVID-19.

The V and J genes are TRBV5-1 and TRBJ2-7; D ambiguous. Looked up from germline, CDR1 is SGHRS and CDR2 is YFSETQ. CDR3 size: 14 residues. V lost 0 bases, J lost 4 bases, and 11 bases lay in between. The CDR3 DNA is TGCGCCAGCAGCTTGGGCAGTTCGTATTACGAGCAGTACTTC. It encodes CASSLGSSYYEQYF.

CDR3 DNA: TGCGCCAGCAGCCAAGTGGCATTCACTAGCGGGAGTTCGGGATACTACAATGAGCAGTTCTTC. Translation gives CASSQVAFTSGSSGYYNEQFF. J is TRBJ2-1 and V is TRBV4-1, with 11 bases aligning to TRBD2. The J segment lost 3 bases and the V segment lost 1 base, leaving 17 bases of the junction unmatched. Germline assignment: CDR1 MGHRA and CDR2 YSYEKL. CDR3 length: 21 amino acids.

The V gene is TRBV6-6, the J gene TRBJ2-1, with D possibly matching TRBD1 (5 bases). Germline V lookup: CDR1 MNHNY, CDR2 SVGAGI (reference sequence). The ends were cut back, 6 bases at V and 5 bases at J, with 11 bases in the middle. The CDR3 is 13 amino acids. CDR3 loop: CASSSTGNNEQFF. In DNA, the CDR3 is TGTGCCAGCAGCTCTACAGGTAACAATGAGCAGTTCTTC.

This chain uses TRBV4-1 with TRBJ1-2; D unclear. V was cut by 0 bases and J by 8 bases, with 16 bases left in between. The CDR3 has 15 residues. Germline V gene data show CDR1 as MGHRA and CDR2 as YSYEKL. The CDR3 sequence is CASSQDRLPVEGYTF. The CDR3 nucleotides are TGCGCCAGCAGCCAAGATCGTCTGCCCGTGGAGGGCTACACCTTC.

The genes are TRBV19 and TRBJ2-2; TRBD1 agrees at 9 bases. This CDR3 region has 13 residues. Trimming at V came to 5 bases and at J to 5 bases, leaving 0 bases not matched to a gene. Germline V gene lookup returns CDR1 LNHDA and CDR2 SQIVND (reference sequence). The DNA of the CDR3 is TGTGCCAGTAGTGACAGGGGGACCGGGGAGCTGTTTTTT. This sequence encodes CASSDRGTGELFF.

The rearrangement joins TRBV21-1 to TRBJ1-1. TRBV21-1 is deemed a pseudogene. The CDR3 totals 15 residues. Here the CDR3 DNA reads TGTGCCAGCCCAAAGGCGGGGTCAGGGAACACTGAAGCTTTCTTT. This sequence encodes CASPKAGSGNTEAFF.

The rearrangement uses TRBV18 and TRBJ2-7; D not resolved. The germline V gene encodes CDR1 KGHSH and CDR2 LQKENI. The V end was cut by 3 bases, the J end by 2 bases, with 11 bases between. This CDR3 has 14 amino acids. CDR3 region: CASSPPPPTYEQYF. In DNA form, the CDR3 reads TGTGCCAGCTCACCTCCCCCCCCTACCTACGAGCAGTACTTC.

In its sample, this clone was seen a few times. The chain recombines TRBV6-5 with TRBJ2-2; D remains ambiguous. Germline CDR1 MNHEY, CDR2 SVGAGI. V was shortened by 8 bases and J by 4 bases, with 11 bases between the two germline ends. CDR3 length equals 13 residues. The CDR3 protein is CASLPSGTGELFF. Written as DNA, the CDR3 is TGTGCCAGCCTTCCTTCAGGCACCGGGGAGCTGTTTTTT.

J is TRBJ1-3 and V is TRBV5-1; 7 bases map to TRBD1. The CDR3 consists of 16 residues. Germline lookup yields CDR1 SGHRS and CDR2 YFSETQ. Trimming removed 7 bases from V and 0 bases from J; junction bases left unmatched: 10. This CDR3 is CASDGGQQNSGNTIYF. The CDR3 DNA follows: TGCGCCAGCGATGGGGGACAGCAGAACTCTGGAAACACCATATATTTT.

The chain recombines TRBV11-2 with TRBJ1-3; 7 nucleotides align to TRBD1. CDR3 length: 19 amino acids. The germline CDR1 and CDR2 sequences are SGHAT and FQNNGV. Trimming cost V 5 bases and J 0 bases; bases outside gene matches: 16. DNA for the CDR3: TGTGCCAGCAGCCGGCGGGACAGAGGACGCTATTTCTCTGGAAACACCATATATTTT. Residues: CASSRRDRGRYFSGNTIYF.

A single count supports this clone. V is TRBV5-1 and J is TRBJ2-7; 7 nucleotides align to TRBD2. V lost 0 bases, J lost 0 bases, and 6 bases stayed unmatched. The length of the CDR3 is 16 residues. In germline, CDR1 is SGHRS, CDR2 YFSETQ. CDR3 sequence (DNA): TGCGCCAGCAGCTTGGTCGGCGGGAGTTTCTCCTACGAGCAGTACTTC. Protein sequence: CASSLVGGSFSYEQYF.

This chain links TRBV6-5 with TRBJ2-3, with TRBD1 matching over 8 bases. After removal of 11 bases from V and 0 bases from J, the junction contained 7 bases not matched to a gene. Per the germline V gene, CDR1 is MNHEY and CDR2 is SVGAGI. The CDR3 runs 14 residues. This CDR3 reads CAARQGSSTDTQYF. Written as DNA, the CDR3 is TGTGCCGCTCGACAGGGGTCGAGCACAGATACGCAGTATTTT.

The chain recombines TRBV5-1 with TRBJ2-1; D may be TRBD1 (6 bases). This CDR3 contains 14 residues. Germline CDR1 SGHRS, CDR2 YFSETQ. Between the trimmed V and J ends, which lost 3 bases and 6 bases, there was a span of 13 bases. The CDR3 bases are TGCGCCAGCAGCTGGGGCGTAGGGGGCAATGAGCAGTTCTTC. Its protein product is CASSWGVGGNEQFF.

The chain carries TRBV7-2 and TRBJ2-7; maybe TRBD2 (6 bases). V was shortened by 0 bases and J by 3 bases, with 15 bases between the two germline ends. CDR3 size: 16 residues. Germline V gives CDR1 SGHTA, CDR2 FQGNSA. CDR3 sequence: CASSLAWQGGIYEQYF. DNA for the CDR3: TGTGCCAGCAGCTTAGCGTGGCAGGGAGGAATCTACGAGCAGTACTTC.

This clone has only one observation. The rearrangement uses TRBV24-1 and TRBJ2-5; 8 nucleotides match TRBD1. Per germline, CDR1 KGHDR and CDR2 SFDVKD. Unmatched junction bases numbered 4, after V lost 3 bases and J lost 2 bases. This CDR3 contains 15 residues. CDR3 DNA: TGTGCCACCAGTGATGCCGGGACAGGACAAGAGACCCAGTACTTC. Translating it yields CATSDAGTGQETQYF.

This chain connects TRBV7-3 to TRBJ2-1; 8 bases match TRBD1. CDR3 length: 16 amino acids. J lost 1 base, V lost 5 bases, and 7 bases had no gene match. Germline CDR1 and CDR2: SGHTA and FQGTGA. CDR3 sequence: CASSLIGQGSYNEQFF. CDR3 in DNA: TGTGCCAGCAGCCTTATAGGACAGGGTTCCTACAATGAGCAGTTCTTC.

The chain is built from TRBV4-1 and TRBJ2-2; 7 bases are a match to TRBD2. With V trimmed by 1 base and J by 5 bases, 10 bases remained unmatched. CDR1 is MGHRA and CDR2 is YSYEKL in the germline V gene. The CDR3 has 17 amino acids. In DNA form, the CDR3 reads TGCGCCAGCAGCCAAGGGGTTGGCGGGAGTAGGACCGGGGAGCTGTTTTTT. As protein: CASSQGVGGSRTGELFF.